This T cell receptor beta chain came from a study of control samples from healthy donors and cancer patients. Germline V CDR1 and CDR2: SGHTA, FQGNSA. The CDR3 covers 14 residues. The V end lost 1 base, the J end lost 6 bases, and 10 bases lay between the germline ends. Using immunoSEQ multiplex PCR, the repertoire was profiled, and TCRdb retains in-frame clones only, with some absent. The sample shows some 120,000 clones, around 87% of them seen only once. The receptor was isolated from a man aged 60-69 years in good health. Sequencing was done on a sample of blood. The chain is built from TRBV7-2 and TRBJ1-3, with D uncertain. The CDR3 region has the DNA TGTGCCAGCAGCTTAGATCCAGGACTAAACACCATATATTTT. It yields the protein CASSLDPGLNTIYF.